The 21 T cell receptor beta chains below all came from one sample that was sequenced in a study of CD4+ T cells in melanoma. Repertoires were generated with immunoSEQ multiplex PCR, while TCRdb's copy carries only in-frame clones and drops some. Of about 21,000 clones in the sample, approximately 78% are singletons; the top ten hold approximately 9.9%. The receptors come from a human donor with melanoma.

By its share, this clone is medium-sized. The V gene is TRBV7-9, the J gene TRBJ1-6; D is ambiguous. There are 16 residues in the CDR3. V gave up 1 base and J gave up 3 bases, with 10 bases separating them. Germline V gives CDR1 SEHNR, CDR2 FQNEAQ (reference sequence). CDR3 sequence reads: CASSLGSGFYNSPLHF. CDR3 sequence (DNA): TGTGCCAGCAGCTTAGGATCGGGTTTCTATAATTCACCCCTCCACTTT.

The rearrangement joins TRBV6-6 to TRBJ1-1; D ambiguous. V was pared by 4 bases and J by 0 bases, with 9 bases between. CDR1 and CDR2 from the germline V gene are MNHNY and SVGAGI (reference sequence). The CDR3 consists of 14 residues. CDR3 coding DNA: TGTGCCAGCAGTTTGAGATGGCTGAACACTGAAGCTTTCTTT. Translated, it gives CASSLRWLNTEAFF.

The chain combines TRBV30 with TRBJ1-1; 7 bases match TRBD1. This CDR3 comprises 13 residues. V was clipped by 4 bases and J by 3 bases; unmatched bases: 5. Germline V CDR1 and CDR2: GTSNPN, SVGIG (reference sequence). The DNA for the CDR3 is TGTGCCTGGAACGGCAGGGGGGACACTGAAGCTTTCTTT. Encoded protein: CAWNGRGDTEAFF.

The CDR3 is CASSQVFPSADEQFF. The CDR3 nucleotides read TGCGCCAGCAGCCAAGTTTTCCCGTCGGCGGATGAGCAGTTCTTC. This chain uses TRBV4-1 with TRBJ2-1; no firm D call. CDR1 is MGHRA, CDR2 YSYEKL, per germline. The CDR3 has 15 residues. The germline V and J ends were trimmed by 1 base and 8 bases, with 15 bases remaining between them.

The chain carries TRBV11-2 and TRBJ1-6; 7 bases map to TRBD1. The CDR3 consists of 15 residues. Per germline, CDR1 SGHAT and CDR2 FQNNGV. Unmatched junction bases numbered 12, after V lost 8 bases and J lost 8 bases. This CDR3 is CASRLHRGKDSPLHF. CDR3 bases: TGTGCCAGCCGTCTGCACAGGGGAAAGGATTCACCCCTCCACTTT.

The V and J genes are TRBV2 and TRBJ1-5, with 9 nucleotides matching TRBD1. With V trimmed by 3 bases and J by 4 bases, 10 bases remained unmatched. The germline V gene encodes CDR1 SNHLY and CDR2 FYNNEI. The CDR3 runs to 17 residues. Here the CDR3 DNA reads TGTGCCAGCAGTGAGGGTGGGGGACAGGGCCTTAATCAGCCCCAGCATTTT. It specifies CASSEGGGQGLNQPQHF.

The gene calls are TRBV11-2 and TRBJ1-3; unclear D gene. V lost 4 bases and J lost 0, with 7 bases in between. The CDR3 runs to 14 residues. Per germline, CDR1 SGHAT and CDR2 FQNNGV. CDR3 DNA: TGTGCCAGCAGCTCTCGGCTCTCTGGAAACACCATATATTTT. As protein: CASSSRLSGNTIYF.

Turning to this clone: In the same sample, other DNA sequences code for this CDR3. This rearrangement joins TRBV19 to TRBJ1-1; D is undetermined. The CDR3 is 14 amino acids. V was clipped by 6 bases and J by 0 bases, with 11 bases between them. Germline loops: CDR1 LNHDA, CDR2 SQIVND (reference sequence). CDR3 region: CASRDWGLNTEAFF. CDR3 bases: TGTGCCAGTAGGGATTGGGGTCTGAACACTGAAGCTTTCTTT.

CDR3 region: CASSLGRGAKAGELFF. The CDR3 bases are TGCGCCAGCAGTCTCGGCAGGGGTGCCAAGGCCGGGGAGCTGTTTTTT. This chain connects TRBV23-1 to TRBJ2-2; D is possibly TRBD1 (6 bases). Being an ORF, TRBV23-1 has a function that is uncertain. The CDR3 runs 16 residues. The germline V and J ends were trimmed by 4 bases and 6 bases, with 18 bases remaining between them.

The gene calls are TRBV29-1 and TRBJ2-7; 8 nucleotides match TRBD1. V dropped 4 bases and J dropped 3; count of bases not matched to a gene: 5. Germline V lookup: CDR1 SQVTM, CDR2 ANQGSEA. The length of the CDR3 is 13 residues. CDR3 sequence reads: CSVGGTGFYEQYF. In DNA form, the CDR3 reads TGCAGCGTTGGTGGGACAGGATTCTACGAGCAGTACTTC.

This chain joins TRBV10-3 and TRBJ2-3; 7 positions match TRBD2. Looked up from germline, CDR1 is ENHRY and CDR2 is SYGVKD. The CDR3 is 16 residues long. V dropped 3 bases and J dropped 4; count of bases not matched to a gene: 10. The CDR3 nucleotides are TGTGCCATCAGTGACTTTGGGCCTAGCGGAGCAGATACGCAGTATTTT. It codes for CAISDFGPSGADTQYF.

The rearrangement joins TRBV27 to TRBJ2-2, with a tentative D call TRBD1 (5 bases). Germline V gives CDR1 MNHEY, CDR2 SMNVEV (reference sequence). Trimming stripped 5 bases from V and 2 bases from J, with 12 bases between. The length of the CDR3 is 15 residues. CDR3 residues: CASSPRARNTGELFF. Here the CDR3 DNA reads TGTGCCAGCAGTCCCAGGGCAAGAAACACCGGGGAGCTGTTTTTT.

This chain joins TRBV5-6 and TRBJ1-3; the match to TRBD1 covers 9 bases. V dropped 1 base and J dropped 6; count of bases not matched to a gene: 8. This CDR3 is 16 amino acids long. Per germline, CDR1 SGHDT and CDR2 YYEEEE. CDR3 bases: TGTGCCAGCAGCTTGAGGACCGGGACAGGGATAAACACCATATATTTT. This sequence encodes CASSLRTGTGINTIYF.

The gene calls are TRBV5-1 and TRBJ2-7; the D gene could be TRBD1 or TRBD2 (5 bases each). The germline V and J ends were trimmed by 0 bases and 5 bases, with 12 bases remaining between them. CDR1 is SGHRS, CDR2 YFSETQ, per germline. This CDR3 region has 14 residues. CDR3 nucleotide sequence: TGCGCCAGCAGCTTGGGGGCCGGGGCCCACGAGCAGTACTTC. Translation: CASSLGAGAHEQYF.

This clone was picked up a small number of times. The chain employs TRBV6-6 and TRBJ2-3; tentative D call: TRBD1 (5 bases). The CDR3 has 15 residues. CDR1 and CDR2 from the germline V gene are MNHNY and SVGAGI (reference sequence). Trimming shortened V by 5 bases and J by 0 bases, and 12 bases separated the two germline ends. The chain's CDR3 is CASSKDRSSTDTQYF. The CDR3 DNA sequence: TGTGCCAGCAGTAAAGACAGATCTAGCACAGATACGCAGTATTTT.

This sequence joins TRBV6-1 and TRBJ1-1; no clear D gene. The V end was cut by 7 bases, the J end by 5 bases, with 11 bases between. The germline V gene encodes CDR1 MNHNS and CDR2 SASEGT. The CDR3 loop spans 12 amino acids. DNA of the CDR3: TGTGCCAGCACCCGTTCTTCGACTGAAGCTTTCTTT. This encodes CASTRSSTEAFF.

The chain combines TRBV30 with TRBJ1-2; maybe TRBD1 (6 bases). CDR3 size: 13 residues. In germline, CDR1 is GTSNPN, CDR2 SVGIG (reference sequence). The V gene lost 1 base and the J gene lost 7 bases, with 13 bases spanning the gap. The CDR3 bases are TGTGCCTGGAGTGATGCCAGGGGAACTGGCTACACCTTC. It encodes CAWSDARGTGYTF.

The V gene is TRBV4-1, the J gene TRBJ1-2, with D possibly being TRBD1 (6 bases). Germline CDR1 and CDR2: MGHRA and YSYEKL. V was trimmed by 1 base and J by 4 bases, leaving 16 bases between them. The CDR3 loop spans 16 amino acids. Here the CDR3 reads CASSQGVRTASYGYTF. The CDR3 DNA reads TGCGCCAGCAGCCAAGGAGTAAGGACAGCGTCCTATGGCTACACCTTC.

The chain combines TRBV5-1 with TRBJ2-7; D is undetermined. Trimming cost V 2 bases and J 5 bases, with 8 bases left between them. From germline, CDR1 is SGHRS and CDR2 YFSETQ. There are 12 residues in the CDR3. Written as DNA, the CDR3 is TGCGCCAGCAGCTTCGGCGGACACGAGCAGTACTTC. It is translated as CASSFGGHEQYF. The variable domain in full, completed from reference TRBV5-1 and TRBJ2-7, reads KAGVTQTPRYLIKTRGQQVTLSCSPISGHRSVSWYQQTPGQGLQFLFEYFSETQRNKGNFPGRFSGRQFSNSRSEMNVSTLELGDSALYLCASSFGGHEQYFGPGTRLTVT.

The chain has TRBV5-4 and TRBJ2-2, with a possible D match to TRBD1 (5 bases). The CDR3 is 14 amino acids. Germline CDR1 reads SGHNT; CDR2 reads YYREEE (reference sequence). V was clipped by 1 base and J by 5 bases, with 9 bases between them. CDR3 region: CASSLTPGTGELFF. CDR3 DNA: TGTGCCAGCAGCTTGACCCCAGGGACCGGGGAGCTGTTTTTT.

The V and J genes are TRBV7-3 and TRBJ1-5, with D unclear. V gave up 2 bases and J gave up 7 bases, with 6 bases separating them. The CDR3 sequence is 12 residues long. Germline CDR1 SGHTA, CDR2 FQGTGA. The CDR3 loop reads CASSLAGQPQHF. The CDR3 DNA reads TGTGCCAGCAGCTTAGCAGGACAGCCCCAGCATTTT.